The clone carrying this T cell receptor beta chain was seen at least ten times. The antigen remains undetermined. Attached unique molecular identifiers marked individual cDNA molecules. MiXCR, applied by TCRdb to the 5' RACE reads, yields one record per CDR3 protein. Among roughly 10,000 distinct CDR3 sequences, about 4.9% were seen once, and the ten largest hold approximately 9.8%. These data originate in a study of early T cells in non-severe SARS-CoV-2 infection. Study background: RNA in bulk from unsorted whole blood was sequenced, and chains were unpaired. Study-level findings and limits: Private and CD4 specificities were missed by VDJdb matching, which favored anti-spike CD8 responses.

V trimming: 2 bases; J trimming: 6 bases; junction bases outside the gene matches: 3. This CDR3 has 14 residues. Germline V gives CDR1 LGHNT, CDR2 FRNRAP. The sequenced material came from whole blood. This chain uses TRBV12-5 with TRBJ2-2; 7 bases map to TRBD1. The receptor comes from an adult who was a healthcare worker with PCR-confirmed SARS-CoV-2 infection or an uninfected control (not recorded which). In nucleotides, the CDR3 is TGTGCTAGTGGTTTGACAGGGGAATCCGGGGAGCTGTTTTTT. Its protein is CASGLTGESGELFF.